Listed below are T cell receptor beta chains from one sample, sequenced in a study of tumor-infiltrating lymphocytes in primary liver carcinoma. TCRdb recomputed calls from the multiplex PCR reads with MiXCR, one row per CDR3 protein. This repertoire shows 150,000 to 200,000 distinct CDR3 sequences, roughly 60% found once; its top ten account for approximately 68%. Material for sequencing was peripheral blood. The receptors shown here come from a man in his forties or fifties with primary liver carcinoma and hepatitis B virus infection. Both conserved end residues are part of each CDR3. The D gene is left open where the match is weak. Size is stated for part of the rows, as once, few or many counts, or as a class when the clone is expanded.

d_call: .; j_call: TRBJ1-6; v_call: TRBV11-2; clone_size: many; cdr3_aa: CASSLVQDRSPLHF; cdr3_nt: TGTGCCAGCAGCTTAGTTCAGGACCGGTCACCCCTCCACTTT
d_call: .; j_call: TRBJ2-2; v_call: TRBV6-5; clone_size: .; cdr3_aa: CASSYSNGRGELFF; cdr3_nt: TGTGCCAGCAGTTACTCAAATGGGCGGGGGGAGCTGTTTTTT
d_call: .; j_call: TRBJ2-1; v_call: TRBV11-2; clone_size: .; cdr3_aa: CASSLAGPGNERFF; cdr3_nt: TGTGCCAGCAGCTTAGCGGGCCCCGGGAATGAGCGGTTCTTC
d_call: TRBD1; j_call: TRBJ2-3; v_call: TRBV29-1; clone_size: .; cdr3_aa: CSVPGQRSTDTQYF; cdr3_nt: TGCAGCGTCCCGGGACAGCGTAGCACAGATACGCAGTATTTT
d_call: .; j_call: TRBJ2-7; v_call: TRBV12-3/TRBV12-4; clone_size: .; cdr3_aa: CASSRHGKMGEQYF; cdr3_nt: TGTGCCAGCAGCCGTCACGGTAAAATGGGAGAACAGTACTTC
d_call: .; j_call: TRBJ1-4; v_call: TRBV28; clone_size: .; cdr3_aa: CASSFGGHNEKLFF; cdr3_nt: TGTGCCAGCAGTTTTGGAGGCCATAATGAAAAACTGTTTTTT
d_call: .; j_call: TRBJ2-6; v_call: TRBV6-1; clone_size: .; cdr3_aa: CASSPSQGSGANVLTF; cdr3_nt: TGTGCCAGCAGCCCTAGCCAGGGGTCCGGGGCCAACGTCCTGACTTTC
d_call: TRBD1; j_call: TRBJ2-1; v_call: TRBV6-5; clone_size: .; cdr3_aa: CASSYRFRGQANEQFF; cdr3_nt: TGTGCCAGCAGTTACCGTTTTCGAGGACAGGCGAATGAGCAGTTCTTC
d_call: .; j_call: TRBJ2-1; v_call: TRBV30; clone_size: once; cdr3_aa: CAWSATGLGKQFF; cdr3_nt: TGTGCCTGGAGTGCTACAGGTCTAGGGAAGCAGTTCTTC
d_call: TRBD1; j_call: TRBJ2-1; v_call: TRBV11-2; clone_size: .; cdr3_aa: CVSNSGQGLYEQFF; cdr3_nt: TGTGTCAGCAACTCGGGACAGGGGCTCTATGAGCAGTTCTTC
d_call: .; j_call: TRBJ2-3; v_call: TRBV5-1; clone_size: .; cdr3_aa: CASSFIYSDESTDTQYF; cdr3_nt: TGCGCCAGCAGCTTTATCTACAGCGACGAATCCACAGATACGCAGTATTTT
d_call: .; j_call: TRBJ2-1; v_call: TRBV11-2; clone_size: many; cdr3_aa: CASRSGPYNEQFF; cdr3_nt: TGTGCCAGCAGGTCGGGGCCCTACAATGAGCAGTTCTTC
d_call: .; j_call: TRBJ2-3; v_call: TRBV28; clone_size: .; cdr3_aa: CASSPNRVADTQYF; cdr3_nt: TGTGCCAGCAGTCCGAACAGGGTTGCAGATACGCAGTATTTT
d_call: .; j_call: TRBJ2-7; v_call: TRBV11-1; clone_size: many; cdr3_aa: CASSPLGAYEQYF; cdr3_nt: TGTGCCAGCAGCCCCCTTGGAGCTTATGAGCAGTACTTC
d_call: TRBD1; j_call: TRBJ2-7; v_call: TRBV5-6; clone_size: once; cdr3_aa: CASSWGQGDQYF; cdr3_nt: TGTGCCAGCAGCTGGGGACAGGGCGATCAGTACTTC
d_call: .; j_call: TRBJ1-1; v_call: TRBV11-2; clone_size: many; cdr3_aa: CASSQSGNTEAFF; cdr3_nt: TGTGCCAGCAGTCAAAGCGGTAACACTGAAGCTTTCTTT
d_call: .; j_call: TRBJ2-1; v_call: TRBV30; clone_size: few; cdr3_aa: CAWSTGDSIGNEQFF; cdr3_nt: TGTGCCTGGAGTACAGGGGACTCAATCGGCAATGAGCAGTTCTTC
d_call: .; j_call: TRBJ2-7; v_call: TRBV7-9; clone_size: few; cdr3_aa: CASSLARGRSHEQYF; cdr3_nt: TGTGCCAGCAGCTTAGCGCGTGGGAGGTCCCACGAGCAGTACTTC
d_call: .; j_call: TRBJ2-7; v_call: TRBV4-1; clone_size: .; cdr3_aa: CASGPAGTGYEQYF; cdr3_nt: TGCGCCAGCGGCCCTGCGGGGACTGGCTACGAGCAGTACTTC
d_call: .; j_call: TRBJ2-7; v_call: TRBV9; clone_size: .; cdr3_aa: CASSVGLASYEQYF; cdr3_nt: TGTGCCAGCAGCGTAGGGCTAGCGAGCTACGAGCAGTACTTC
d_call: .; j_call: TRBJ1-5; v_call: TRBV12-3/TRBV12-4; clone_size: .; cdr3_aa: CASRSIAGQPQHF; cdr3_nt: TGTGCCAGCAGGTCAATCGCGGGGCAGCCCCAGCATTTT
d_call: .; j_call: TRBJ1-1; v_call: TRBV6-1; clone_size: .; cdr3_aa: CATSEDGRMNTEAFF; cdr3_nt: TGTGCCACCAGTGAGGATGGAAGGATGAACACTGAAGCTTTCTTT
d_call: TRBD2; j_call: TRBJ2-3; v_call: TRBV7-8; clone_size: once; cdr3_aa: CASSLAQVGGPYDTQYF; cdr3_nt: TGTGCCAGCAGCTTAGCCCAAGTGGGAGGGCCATATGATACGCAGTATTTT
d_call: .; j_call: TRBJ2-1; v_call: TRBV11-2; clone_size: .; cdr3_aa: CASSLDRAHGQFF; cdr3_nt: TGTGCCAGCAGCTTAGATCGGGCTCATGGGCAGTTCTTC
d_call: TRBD2; j_call: TRBJ2-4; v_call: TRBV6-1; clone_size: few; cdr3_aa: CASSLGLADQNIQYF; cdr3_nt: TGTGCCAGCAGCCTCGGACTAGCGGATCAAAACATTCAGTACTTC
d_call: .; j_call: TRBJ2-7; v_call: TRBV10-3; clone_size: few; cdr3_aa: CAISPGGLDYEQYF; cdr3_nt: TGTGCCATCAGCCCCGGCGGGCTTGACTACGAGCAGTACTTC
d_call: .; j_call: TRBJ2-3; v_call: TRBV10-1; clone_size: .; cdr3_aa: CASSDQQEVGTDTQYF; cdr3_nt: TGCGCCAGCAGTGACCAGCAAGAGGTGGGCACAGATACGCAGTATTTT
d_call: .; j_call: TRBJ2-1; v_call: TRBV20-1; clone_size: .; cdr3_aa: CSARTTYNEQFF; cdr3_nt: TGCAGTGCTAGAACAACCTACAATGAGCAGTTCTTC
d_call: TRBD1; j_call: TRBJ2-1; v_call: TRBV11-2; clone_size: .; cdr3_aa: CDRSLAGGNEEFF; cdr3_nt: TGTGACAGGAGCTTAGCAGGGGGCAATGAGGAGTTCTTC
d_call: TRBD1; j_call: TRBJ2-5; v_call: TRBV6-6; clone_size: .; cdr3_aa: CASTHRGQGGQETQYF; cdr3_nt: TGTGCCAGCACCCACCGGGGACAGGGGGGTCAAGAGACCCAGTACTTC
d_call: .; j_call: TRBJ2-1; v_call: TRBV11-2; clone_size: .; cdr3_aa: CASSWYRGIDNEQCF; cdr3_nt: TGTGCCAGTAGCTGGTATAGAGGTATCGACAATGAGCAGTGCTTC
d_call: .; j_call: TRBJ2-2; v_call: TRBV6-1; clone_size: .; cdr3_aa: CAGSLNTGELFF; cdr3_nt: TGTGCCGGGTCATTGAACACCGGGGAGCTGTTTTTT
d_call: TRBD1; j_call: TRBJ1-6; v_call: TRBV12-3/TRBV12-4; clone_size: few; cdr3_aa: CASSQISTGGNSPLHF; cdr3_nt: TGTGCCAGCAGCCAAATCTCCACAGGGGGCAATTCACCCCTCCACTTT
d_call: TRBD1; j_call: TRBJ2-1; v_call: TRBV7-2; clone_size: .; cdr3_aa: CASSLTGGGPFF; cdr3_nt: TGTGCCAGCAGCCTGACAGGGGGCGGGCCGTTCTTC
d_call: .; j_call: TRBJ2-6; v_call: TRBV5-4; clone_size: .; cdr3_aa: CASSFRFRSGANVLTF; cdr3_nt: TGTGCCAGCAGCTTCAGATTTCGCTCTGGGGCCAACGTCCTGACTTTC
d_call: TRBD2; j_call: TRBJ2-3; v_call: TRBV10-2; clone_size: .; cdr3_aa: CASTGTSGTLISTDTQYF; cdr3_nt: TGCGCCAGCACCGGGACTAGCGGGACCCTAATATCCACAGATACGCAGTATTTT
d_call: .; j_call: TRBJ1-6; v_call: TRBV6-1; clone_size: few; cdr3_aa: CASSVSDSPLHF; cdr3_nt: TGTGCCAGCAGTGTTTCTGATTCACCCCTCCACTTT
d_call: TRBD2; j_call: TRBJ2-3; v_call: TRBV6-5; clone_size: .; cdr3_aa: CAIRRTSGSDTQYF; cdr3_nt: TGTGCCATCAGGAGGACTAGCGGCTCAGATACGCAGTATTTT
d_call: .; j_call: TRBJ2-5; v_call: TRBV11-2; clone_size: .; cdr3_aa: CASNLGTDETLYF; cdr3_nt: TGTGCCAGCAACTTAGGGACCGATGAGACCCTGTACTTC
d_call: TRBD2; j_call: TRBJ2-1; v_call: TRBV11-2; clone_size: .; cdr3_aa: CASSLPPHAGGRYNEKFF; cdr3_nt: TGTGCCAGCAGCCTACCGCCGCATGCGGGAGGAAGATACAATGAGAAGTTCTTC
d_call: TRBD2; j_call: TRBJ2-1; v_call: TRBV6-2/TRBV6-3; clone_size: many; cdr3_aa: CASSRPSGGPNEQFF; cdr3_nt: TGTGCCAGCAGTCGACCTAGCGGCGGGCCCAATGAGCAGTTCTTC
d_call: .; j_call: TRBJ2-5; v_call: TRBV11-2; clone_size: many; cdr3_aa: CASSPGDQETQYF; cdr3_nt: TGTGCCAGCAGCCCGGGTGACCAAGAGACCCAGTACTTC
d_call: .; j_call: TRBJ2-7; v_call: TRBV11-1; clone_size: few; cdr3_aa: CASSQTVLLRGYEQYF; cdr3_nt: TGTGCCAGCAGCCAGACCGTACTACTCCGGGGGTACGAGCAGTACTTC
d_call: .; j_call: TRBJ2-2; v_call: TRBV5-1; clone_size: .; cdr3_aa: CASSPVPGELFF; cdr3_nt: TGCGCCAGCAGCCCGGTCCCCGGGGAGCTGTTTTTT
d_call: .; j_call: TRBJ1-2; v_call: TRBV11-2; clone_size: once; cdr3_aa: CVSSSGHGVGYTF; cdr3_nt: TGTGTCAGCAGCTCAGGTCACGGGGTTGGCTACACCTTC
d_call: .; j_call: TRBJ1-5; v_call: TRBV6-2/TRBV6-3; clone_size: .; cdr3_aa: CASREDSHQPQHF; cdr3_nt: TGTGCCAGCAGGGAGGACAGCCATCAGCCCCAGCATTTT
d_call: .; j_call: TRBJ2-2; v_call: TRBV6-1; clone_size: .; cdr3_aa: CASIPLSQAGELFF; cdr3_nt: TGTGCCAGCATCCCTTTGTCCCAAGCTGGGGAGCTGTTTTTT
d_call: .; j_call: TRBJ2-7; v_call: TRBV5-6; clone_size: many; cdr3_aa: CASSLVGDEQYF; cdr3_nt: TGTGCCAGCAGCTTGGTGGGAGACGAGCAGTACTTC
d_call: .; j_call: TRBJ1-2; v_call: TRBV2; clone_size: .; cdr3_aa: CASGTTGVGYTF; cdr3_nt: TGTGCCAGCGGGACGACAGGTGTTGGCTACACCTTC
d_call: .; j_call: TRBJ1-2; v_call: TRBV29-1; clone_size: .; cdr3_aa: CIVAQTVDGYTF; cdr3_nt: TGCATCGTTGCGCAGACAGTAGATGGCTATACCTTC
d_call: TRBD2; j_call: TRBJ2-7; v_call: TRBV29-1; clone_size: .; cdr3_aa: CSIVAGSGSVGEQYF; cdr3_nt: TGCAGTATTGTAGCGGGAAGCGGGAGTGTTGGCGAGCAGTACTTC
d_call: .; j_call: TRBJ1-5; v_call: TRBV6-6; clone_size: .; cdr3_aa: CASLLNRGEPQHF; cdr3_nt: TGTGCCAGCCTACTAAATCGGGGGGAGCCCCAGCATTTT
d_call: .; j_call: TRBJ2-7; v_call: TRBV11-2; clone_size: once; cdr3_aa: CVSSFIESEQYF; cdr3_nt: TGTGTCAGCAGCTTTATAGAGTCAGAGCAGTACTTC